This is a list of T cell receptor beta chains from one sample in a study of long-term antiretroviral therapy in people with HIV. The table came from immunoSEQ multiplex PCR; TCRdb's copy has only in-frame clones and leaves some out. The table lists roughly 12,000 clones, roughly 80% of them singletons. The source was unsorted PBMCs, collected 1.2 years after starting antiretroviral therapy. These receptors were taken from a man aged 40-50 years with HIV. Each CDR3 is given with its conserved first and last residue. D genes are given only for firm matches. Some rows have no size entry. The others give once, few or many, or a class for an expanded clone.

TRBD2	TRBJ2-2	TRBV6-1	once	CASSELAGGPDRTGELFF	TGTGCCAGCAGTGAATTAGCGGGGGGGCCGGATAGGACCGGGGAGCTGTTTTTT
TRBD1	TRBJ1-2	TRBV27	.	CASTGQGTYGYTF	TGTGCCAGCACGGGACAGGGGACCTATGGCTACACCTTC
TRBD1	TRBJ1-6	TRBV5-6	.	CASSPTGTGGSPLHF	TGTGCCAGCAGCCCAACCGGGACAGGAGGTTCACCCCTCCACTTT
TRBD1	TRBJ2-7	TRBV28	few	CASSYPLTGQGAYEQYF	TGTGCCAGCAGTTATCCCCTTACAGGACAGGGGGCCTACGAGCAGTACTTC
.	TRBJ2-7	TRBV21-1	.	CASSKCGTPNEQYF	TGTGCCAGCAGCAAATGTGGGACTCCGAACGAGCAGTACTTC
TRBD2	TRBJ2-3	TRBV5-1	.	CASSLYGGLAATDTQYF	TGCGCCAGCAGCTTGTACGGGGGACTAGCGGCCACAGATACGCAGTATTTT
.	TRBJ1-5	TRBV30	.	CAWSVGGERNQPQHF	TGTGCCTGGAGTGTAGGAGGAGAGCGCAATCAGCCCCAGCATTTT
.	TRBJ1-6	TRBV6-6	.	CASTHRGSSPLHF	TGTGCCAGCACTCACCGGGGCAGCTCACCCCTCCACTTT
.	TRBJ1-3	TRBV7-2	.	CASSLTGSDTIYF	TGTGCCAGCAGCTTAACGGGGTCGGACACCATATATTTT
.	TRBJ1-2	TRBV7-8	.	CASSLGQAGDGYTF	TGTGCCAGCAGCTTAGGACAGGCAGGGGATGGCTACACCTTC
.	TRBJ1-1	TRBV7-9	.	CASSLVLSPMNTEAFF	TGTGCCAGCAGCTTAGTGTTGAGTCCCATGAACACTGAAGCTTTCTTT
TRBD1	TRBJ2-1	TRBV5-1	.	CASSLLPGGGNEQFF	TGCGCCAGCAGCTTGCTTCCAGGGGGCGGAAATGAGCAGTTCTTC
.	TRBJ2-7	TRBV18	.	CASSLASAYEQYF	TGTGCCAGCTCACTCGCTAGCGCCTACGAGCAGTACTTC
.	TRBJ1-1	TRBV6-4	.	CASPTGTVNTEAFF	TGTGCCAGCCCAACGGGCACGGTGAACACTGAAGCTTTCTTT
.	TRBJ2-7	TRBV2	.	CASSGNRGARYEQYF	TGTGCCAGCAGTGGGAACCGGGGGGCGCGCTACGAGCAGTACTTC
TRBD1	TRBJ2-4	TRBV7-2	.	CASSSDTGAGIQYF	TGTGCCAGCAGCTCTGATACAGGGGCGGGCATTCAGTACTTC